These 25 T cell receptor beta chains originate from one sample sequenced in a study of blood T cell repertoires in COVID-19. Using immunoSEQ multiplex PCR, the repertoire was profiled, and TCRdb retains in-frame clones only, with some absent. This sample has roughly 120,000 clones, with roughly nine tenths found just once. Sequences were obtained from peripheral blood. Receptors originate from a man aged 60 to 75 with COVID-19, enrolled during active disease.

This clone was recorded only once. The chain recombines TRBV7-2 with TRBJ2-2, with no clear D. Germline CDR1 SGHTA, CDR2 FQGNSA. V was trimmed by 0 bases and J by 4 bases, leaving 15 bases between them. CDR3 length equals 17 residues. In nucleotides, the CDR3 is TGTGCCAGCAGCTTAGCGCTGGTATCATCAGGCACCGGGGAGCTGTTTTTT. Its protein is CASSLALVSSGTGELFF.

The CDR3 reads CASSRDRYNSPLHF. CDR3 DNA sequence: TGCGCCAGCAGCCGGGACAGATATAATTCACCCCTCCACTTT. The chain is built from TRBV4-3 and TRBJ1-6; TRBD1 matches 7 bases. With V trimmed by 4 bases and J by 4 bases, 1 base remained unmatched. This CDR3 has 14 amino acids. CDR1 LGHNA and CDR2 YSLEER come from the germline V gene.

The chain links TRBV5-4 to TRBJ2-2; a possible D gene is TRBD2 (6 bases). V lost 5 bases and J lost 1, with 12 bases in between. Germline-derived CDR1 and CDR2 are SGHNT and YYREEE (reference sequence). The CDR3 has 15 amino acids. The CDR3 sequence is CASRFGTQNTGELFF. CDR3 coding DNA: TGTGCCAGCAGGTTCGGGACTCAGAACACCGGGGAGCTGTTTTTT.

The chain uses TRBV7-2 and TRBJ1-2; D ambiguous. The CDR3 length is 14 residues. Between the trimmed V and J ends, which lost 1 base and 3 bases, there was a span of 9 bases. Looked up from germline, CDR1 is SGHTA and CDR2 is FQGNSA. The CDR3 protein is CASSLVLRDYGYTF. DNA for the CDR3: TGTGCCAGCAGCTTAGTGTTGAGGGACTATGGCTACACCTTC.

V and J are TRBV7-3 and TRBJ1-4, with 7 bases that match TRBD1. V lost 4 bases to trimming and J lost 3 bases; unmatched junction nucleotides: 2. CDR1 SGHTA and CDR2 FQGTGA come from the germline V gene. This CDR3 has 14 residues. CDR3 in DNA: TGTGCCAGCAGCTCCGGGACAGCTAATGAAAAACTGTTTTTT. It encodes CASSSGTANEKLFF. Combining the CDR3 with reference TRBV7-3 and TRBJ1-4 gives the whole variable domain GAGVSQTPSNKVTEKGKYVELRCDPISGHTALYWYRQSLGQGPEFLIYFQGTGAADDSGLPNDRFFAVRPEGSVSTLKIQRTERGDSAVYLCASSSGTANEKLFFGSGTQLSVL.

J is TRBJ2-1 and V is TRBV7-3; D might be TRBD2 (5 bases). The CDR3 spans 13 residues. Trimming stripped 6 bases from V and 0 bases from J, with 6 bases between. CDR1 and CDR2 from the germline V gene are SGHTA and FQGTGA. The CDR3 nucleotides read TGTGCCAGCAGTAGCGACTCCTACAATGAGCAGTTCTTC. Protein sequence: CASSSDSYNEQFF.

The chain links TRBV30 to TRBJ1-6; possibly TRBD1 for D (6 bases). The germline gives CDR1 GTSNPN, CDR2 SVGIG (reference sequence). The CDR3 runs 14 residues. The V gene lost 2 bases and the J gene lost 10 bases, with 15 bases spanning the gap. CDR3 nucleotides: TGTGCCTGGAGTTATCGTGGGGGCGGGTCACCCCTCCACTTT. This codes for CAWSYRGGGSPLHF.

The rearrangement joins TRBV5-4 to TRBJ1-6; perhaps TRBD1 as D (5 bases). Germline CDR1 and CDR2: SGHNT and YYREEE (reference sequence). The CDR3 loop spans 17 amino acids. Trimming shortened V by 0 bases and J by 7 bases, and 17 bases separated the two germline ends. The CDR3 spells CASSLAPRARANSPLHF. DNA for the CDR3: TGTGCCAGCAGCTTGGCCCCACGGGCCAGGGCGAATTCACCCCTCCACTTT.

The CDR3 spells CASSAYSSGNTIYF. The CDR3 coding sequence is TGTGCCAGCAGCGCTTACAGCTCTGGAAACACCATATATTTT. The rearrangement joins TRBV7-8 to TRBJ1-3; D ambiguous. The CDR3 has 14 residues. The ends were cut back, 5 bases at V and 0 bases at J, with 8 bases in the middle. In germline, CDR1 is SGHVS, CDR2 FQNEAQ.

V is TRBV3-1 (or the pseudogene TRBV3-2) and J is TRBJ2-7; 8 bases map to TRBD1. Germline values: CDR1 LGHDT, CDR2 YNNKEL (reference sequence). Trimming removed 3 bases from V and 1 base from J; junction bases left unmatched: 14. The CDR3 spans 18 residues. In DNA form, the CDR3 reads TGTGCCAGCAGCCAGAAAAGAGAGTGCAGGACAGGGTCCTACGAGCAGTACTTC. Translating it yields CASSQKRECRTGSYEQYF.

This clone was picked up a small number of times. CDR3 coding DNA: TGTGCCAGTAAATACGGGTCGGCAGGGATCCCCTATGGCTACACCTTC. Its protein is CASKYGSAGIPYGYTF. The chain is built from TRBV19 and TRBJ1-2; perhaps TRBD1 as D (5 bases). The length of the CDR3 is 16 residues. The V and J ends lost 7 bases and 4 bases respectively, with 22 bases between them. Germline values: CDR1 LNHDA, CDR2 SQIVND (reference sequence). Supplemented by reference TRBV19 and TRBJ1-2, the full variable domain reads DGGITQSPKYLFRKEGQNVTLSCEQNLNHDAMYWYRQDPGQGLRLIYYSQIVNDFQKGDIAEGYSVSREKKESFPLTVTSAQKNPTAFYLCASKYGSAGIPYGYTFGSGTRLTVV.

The chain uses TRBV7-3 and TRBJ2-1; TRBD2 matches at 7 bases. J gave up 10 bases and V 4 bases, and 13 bases lay outside the gene matches. The CDR3 length is 15 residues. Germline V gene data show CDR1 as SGHTA and CDR2 as FQGTGA. DNA for the CDR3: TGTGCCAGCAGCTCGGGACTACCCCCCGAGGGAGAGCAGTTCTTC. Its translation is CASSSGLPPEGEQFF.

This chain joins TRBV12-5 and TRBJ2-1; D not resolved. CDR1 is LGHNT and CDR2 is FRNRAP in the germline V gene. The CDR3 extends over 15 amino acids. The V end was cut by 6 bases, the J end by 0 bases, with 12 bases between. The chain's CDR3 is CASGLTGGSYNEQFF. CDR3 sequence (DNA): TGTGCTAGTGGACTGACTGGCGGCTCCTACAATGAGCAGTTCTTC. Full variable domain (missing parts from reference TRBV12-5 and TRBJ2-1): DARVTQTPRHKVTEMGQEVTMRCQPILGHNTVFWYRQTMMQGLELLAYFRNRAPLDDSGMPKDRFSAEMPDATLATLKIQPSEPRDSAVYFCASGLTGGSYNEQFFGPGTRLTVL.

This clone showed up just a few times. J is TRBJ2-2 and V is TRBV5-1, with D possibly TRBD1 on 6 matching bases. Looked up from germline, CDR1 is SGHRS and CDR2 is YFSETQ. The CDR3 runs 16 residues. The V end lost 0 bases, the J end lost 1 base, and 10 bases lay between the germline ends. The chain's CDR3 is CASSLGQAQNTGELFF. In DNA form, the CDR3 reads TGCGCCAGCAGCTTGGGACAGGCCCAGAACACCGGGGAGCTGTTTTTT. The full variable domain, rest sourced from reference TRBV5-1 and TRBJ2-2, is KAGVTQTPRYLIKTRGQQVTLSCSPISGHRSVSWYQQTPGQGLQFLFEYFSETQRNKGNFPGRFSGRQFSNSRSEMNVSTLELGDSALYLCASSLGQAQNTGELFFGEGSRLTVL.

The chain carries TRBV23-1 and TRBJ2-2; 9 positions match TRBD1. TRBV23-1 belongs to the ORF category, with a function that is uncertain. The CDR3 has 18 residues. The J segment lost 5 bases and the V segment lost 3 bases, leaving 13 bases of the junction unmatched. In nucleotides, the CDR3 is TGCGCCAGCAGTCATAACCTACCCGGGACAGGGAGAACCGGGGAGCTGTTTTTT. Its protein is CASSHNLPGTGRTGELFF.

The chain joins TRBV3-1 (or the pseudogene TRBV3-2) to TRBJ2-1; 16 bases are a match to TRBD2. In germline, CDR1 is LGHDT, CDR2 YNNKEL (reference sequence). The CDR3 consists of 14 residues. V shed 4 bases, J shed 12 bases, and the junction held 3 bases outside the gene matches. CDR3 DNA sequence: TGTGCCAGCAGCCCCGGGACTAGCGGGAGGGTGCAGTTCTTC. It codes for CASSPGTSGRVQFF.

This clone was detected only a few times. The rearrangement joins TRBV10-2 to TRBJ2-7, with TRBD1 matching 7 bases. The CDR3 totals 15 residues. Germline trimming cut 5 bases from V and 0 bases from J; bases unmatched to any gene: 7. From germline, CDR1 is WSHSY and CDR2 SAAADI. CDR3 protein: CASSSQDRSSYEQYF. The CDR3 bases are TGCGCCAGCAGTTCTCAGGACAGGAGCTCCTACGAGCAGTACTTC.

J is TRBJ2-1 and V is TRBV28, with a possible D match to TRBD2 (5 bases). Trimming took 6 bases from V and 0 from J, leaving 15 bases between them. This CDR3 is built from 16 residues. CDR1 is MDHEN and CDR2 is SYDVKM in the germline V gene. The CDR3 region is CASSRLRTGSYNEQFF. CDR3 DNA: TGTGCCAGCAGCCGTTTGCGGACTGGCTCCTACAATGAGCAGTTCTTC.

The chain links TRBV11-3 to TRBJ2-3; D possibly corresponds to TRBD1 (5 bases). The CDR3 covers 14 residues. Trimming stripped 5 bases from V and 3 bases from J, with 12 bases between. CDR1 is SGHNT and CDR2 is YENEEA in the germline V gene. DNA for the CDR3: TGTGCCAGCAGCCTTGGGGCGTTAACAGATACGCAGTATTTT. It yields the protein CASSLGALTDTQYF.

The V gene is TRBV6-5, the J gene TRBJ2-1, with 13 bases identical to TRBD2. The CDR3 totals 15 residues. The junction had 7 bases not matched to a gene; V was cut back by 6 bases and J by 8 bases. The germline gives CDR1 MNHEY, CDR2 SVGAGI. The CDR3 protein is CASSSGTSGVYEQFF. CDR3 bases: TGTGCCAGCAGCTCCGGGACTAGCGGGGTCTATGAGCAGTTCTTC.

J is TRBJ1-1 and V is TRBV9, with D unclear. The ends were cut back, 4 bases at V and 7 bases at J, with 14 bases in the middle. CDR1 and CDR2 from the germline V gene are SGDLS and YYNGEE. The CDR3 has 13 residues. CDR3 sequence reads: CASSPQQAGEAFF. The CDR3 DNA is TGTGCCAGCAGCCCCCAGCAGGCAGGTGAAGCTTTCTTT.

This chain connects TRBV28 to TRBJ1-2; D remains ambiguous. The CDR3 runs to 11 residues. Germline lookup yields CDR1 MDHEN and CDR2 SYDVKM. V was pared by 5 bases and J by 8 bases, with 9 bases between. CDR3: CASSNQWGYTF. CDR3 DNA: TGTGCCAGCAGTAACCAGTGGGGCTACACCTTC.

V gene TRBV5-1 combines with J gene TRBJ1-3; possibly TRBD1 for D (6 bases). The V end lost 0 bases, the J end lost 4 bases, and 8 bases lay between the germline ends. This CDR3 region has 14 residues. Per germline, CDR1 SGHRS and CDR2 YFSETQ. CDR3 sequence: CASSLAGVGNTIYF. The CDR3 DNA is TGCGCCAGCAGCTTGGCAGGGGTCGGAAACACCATATATTTT.

CDR3 loop: CASSTESLKGGEKLFF. The CDR3 DNA reads as TGTGCCAGTAGTACCGAGAGCCTAAAGGGAGGTGAAAAACTGTTTTTT. The chain uses TRBV19 and TRBJ1-4; D is unclear. The ends were cut back, 4 bases at V and 7 bases at J, with 19 bases in the middle. CDR1 is LNHDA, CDR2 SQIVND, per germline (reference sequence). The CDR3 runs 16 residues.

This clone was detected only a few times. This chain connects TRBV2 to TRBJ1-1; D is perhaps TRBD1 (5 bases). The CDR3 is made up of 15 amino acids. The V gene lost 6 bases and the J gene lost 1 base, with 15 bases spanning the gap. Germline CDR1 is SNHLY and CDR2 is FYNNEI. The CDR3 loop reads CASRAIWQGNTEAFF. In DNA, the CDR3 is TGTGCCAGCAGGGCCATATGGCAGGGGAACACTGAAGCTTTCTTT.